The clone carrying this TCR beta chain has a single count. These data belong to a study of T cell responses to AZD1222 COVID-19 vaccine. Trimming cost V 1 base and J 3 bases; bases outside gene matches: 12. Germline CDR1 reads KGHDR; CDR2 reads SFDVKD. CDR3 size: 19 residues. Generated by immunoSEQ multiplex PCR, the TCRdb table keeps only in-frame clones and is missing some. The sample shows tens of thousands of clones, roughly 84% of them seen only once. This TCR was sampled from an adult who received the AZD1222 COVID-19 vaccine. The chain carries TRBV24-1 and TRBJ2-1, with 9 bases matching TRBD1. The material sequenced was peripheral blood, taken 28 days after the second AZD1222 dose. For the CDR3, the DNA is TGTGCCACCAGTGATTTTGGGCAGACCGGGACAGGGAACTACAATGAGCAGTTCTTC. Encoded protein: CATSDFGQTGTGNYNEQFF.